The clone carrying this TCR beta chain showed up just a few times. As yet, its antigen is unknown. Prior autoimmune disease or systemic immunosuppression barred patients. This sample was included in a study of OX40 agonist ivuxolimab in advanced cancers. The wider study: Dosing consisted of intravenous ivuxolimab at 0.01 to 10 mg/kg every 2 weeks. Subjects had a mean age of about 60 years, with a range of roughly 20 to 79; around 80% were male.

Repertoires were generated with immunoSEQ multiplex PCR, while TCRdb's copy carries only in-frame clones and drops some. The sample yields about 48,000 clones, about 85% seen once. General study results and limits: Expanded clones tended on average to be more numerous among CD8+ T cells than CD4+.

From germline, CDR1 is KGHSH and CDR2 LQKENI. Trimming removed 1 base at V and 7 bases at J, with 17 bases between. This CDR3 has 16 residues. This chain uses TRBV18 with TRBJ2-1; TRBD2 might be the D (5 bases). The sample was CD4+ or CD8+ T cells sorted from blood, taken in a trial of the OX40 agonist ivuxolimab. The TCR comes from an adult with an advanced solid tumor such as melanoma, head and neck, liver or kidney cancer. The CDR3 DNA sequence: TGTGCCAGCTCACCACGGCCGGGATTTGCCCTAAATGAGCAGTTCTTC. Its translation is CASSPRPGFALNEQFF.